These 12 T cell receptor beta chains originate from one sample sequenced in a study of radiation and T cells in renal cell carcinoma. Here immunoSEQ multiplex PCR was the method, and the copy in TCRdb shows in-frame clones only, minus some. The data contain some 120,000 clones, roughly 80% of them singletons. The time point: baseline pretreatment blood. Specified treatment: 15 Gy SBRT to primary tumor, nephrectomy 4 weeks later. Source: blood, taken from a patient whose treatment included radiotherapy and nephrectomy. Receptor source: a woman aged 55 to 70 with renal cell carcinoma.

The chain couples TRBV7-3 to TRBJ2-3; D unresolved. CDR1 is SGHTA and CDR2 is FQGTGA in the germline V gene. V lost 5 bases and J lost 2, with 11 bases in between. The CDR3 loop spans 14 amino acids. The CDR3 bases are TGTGCCAGCAGCCGCCAAGGAGCCACAGATACGCAGTATTTT. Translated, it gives CASSRQGATDTQYF.

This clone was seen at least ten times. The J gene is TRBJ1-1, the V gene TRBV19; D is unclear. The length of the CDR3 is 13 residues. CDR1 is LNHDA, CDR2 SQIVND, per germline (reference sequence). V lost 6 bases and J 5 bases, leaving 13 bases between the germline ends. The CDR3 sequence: CASRVGRRTEAFF. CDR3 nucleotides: TGTGCCAGTAGAGTCGGGCGTCGGACTGAAGCTTTCTTT.

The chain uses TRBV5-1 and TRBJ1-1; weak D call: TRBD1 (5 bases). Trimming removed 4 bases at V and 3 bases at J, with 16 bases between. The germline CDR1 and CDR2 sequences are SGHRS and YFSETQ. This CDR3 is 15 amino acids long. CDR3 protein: CASSRGDLGDTEAFF. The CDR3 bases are TGCGCCAGCAGCCGGGGGGACCTCGGAGACACTGAAGCTTTCTTT.

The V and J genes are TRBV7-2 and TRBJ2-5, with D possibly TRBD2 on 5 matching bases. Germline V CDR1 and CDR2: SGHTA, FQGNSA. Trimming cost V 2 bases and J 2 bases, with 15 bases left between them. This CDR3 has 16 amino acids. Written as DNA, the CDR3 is TGTGCCAGCAGCTTAAATTTGCAAGCGGCTCAAGAGACCCAGTACTTC. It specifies CASSLNLQAAQETQYF.

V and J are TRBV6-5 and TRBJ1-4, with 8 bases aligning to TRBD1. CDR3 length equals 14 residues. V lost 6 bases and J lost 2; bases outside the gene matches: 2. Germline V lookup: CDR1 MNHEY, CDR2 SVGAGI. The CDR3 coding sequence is TGTGCCAGCAGAGGACAGGGCACTAATGAAAAACTGTTTTTT. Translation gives CASRGQGTNEKLFF.

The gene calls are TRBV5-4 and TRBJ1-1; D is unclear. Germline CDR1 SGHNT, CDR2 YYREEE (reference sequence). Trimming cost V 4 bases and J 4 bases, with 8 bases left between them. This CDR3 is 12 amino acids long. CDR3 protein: CASSTDITEAFF. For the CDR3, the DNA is TGTGCCAGCAGCACAGATATCACTGAAGCTTTCTTT.

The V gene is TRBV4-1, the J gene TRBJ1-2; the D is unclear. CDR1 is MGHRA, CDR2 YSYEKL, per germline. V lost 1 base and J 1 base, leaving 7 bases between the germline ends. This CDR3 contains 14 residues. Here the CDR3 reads CASSQVSDNYGYTF. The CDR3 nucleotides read TGCGCCAGCAGCCAAGTTTCTGATAACTATGGCTACACCTTC.

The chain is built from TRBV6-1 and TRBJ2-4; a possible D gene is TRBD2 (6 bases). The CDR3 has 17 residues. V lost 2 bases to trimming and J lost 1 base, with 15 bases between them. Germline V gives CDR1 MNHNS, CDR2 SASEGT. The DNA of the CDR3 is TGTGCCAGCAGTGAATCAAGGGGCGGGATGGCCAAAAACATTCAGTACTTC. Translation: CASSESRGGMAKNIQYF.

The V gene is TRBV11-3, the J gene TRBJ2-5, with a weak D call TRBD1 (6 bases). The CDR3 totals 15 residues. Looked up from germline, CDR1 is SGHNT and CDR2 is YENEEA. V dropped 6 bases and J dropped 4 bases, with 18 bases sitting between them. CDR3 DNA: TGTGCCAGCAGTACTGCAGGGGCGAGGGGAGAGACCCAGTACTTC. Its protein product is CASSTAGARGETQYF.

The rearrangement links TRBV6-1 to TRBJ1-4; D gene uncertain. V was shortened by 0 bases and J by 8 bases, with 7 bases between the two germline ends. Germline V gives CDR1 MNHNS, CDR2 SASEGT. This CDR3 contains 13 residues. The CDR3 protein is CASSEAAGEKLFF. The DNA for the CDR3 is TGTGCCAGCAGTGAAGCTGCCGGCGAAAAACTGTTTTTT.

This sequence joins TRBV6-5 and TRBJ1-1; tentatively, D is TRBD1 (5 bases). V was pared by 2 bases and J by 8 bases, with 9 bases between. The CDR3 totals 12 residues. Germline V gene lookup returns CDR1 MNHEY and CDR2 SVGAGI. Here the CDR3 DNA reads TGTGCCAGCAGTTACAGGGGAGGGGAAGCTTTCTTT. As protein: CASSYRGGEAFF.

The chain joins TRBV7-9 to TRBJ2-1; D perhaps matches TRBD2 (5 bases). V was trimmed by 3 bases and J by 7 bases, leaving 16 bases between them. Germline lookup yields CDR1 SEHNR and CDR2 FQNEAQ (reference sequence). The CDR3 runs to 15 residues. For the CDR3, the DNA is TGTGCCAGCAGCTTCAGTGAGCAGAGGGTAAATGAGCAGTTCTTC. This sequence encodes CASSFSEQRVNEQFF.